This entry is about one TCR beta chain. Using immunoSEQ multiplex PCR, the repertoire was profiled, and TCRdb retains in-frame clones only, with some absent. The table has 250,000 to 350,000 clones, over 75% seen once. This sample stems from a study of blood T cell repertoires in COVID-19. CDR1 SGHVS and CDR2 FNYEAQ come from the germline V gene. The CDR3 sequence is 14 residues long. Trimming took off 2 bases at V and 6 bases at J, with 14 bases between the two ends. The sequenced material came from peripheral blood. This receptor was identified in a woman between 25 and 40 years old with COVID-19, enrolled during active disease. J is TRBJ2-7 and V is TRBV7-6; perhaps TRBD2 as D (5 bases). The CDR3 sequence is CASSLSPSLAEQYF. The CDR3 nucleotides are TGTGCCAGCAGCTTATCGCCTAGCTTGGCCGAGCAGTACTTC.